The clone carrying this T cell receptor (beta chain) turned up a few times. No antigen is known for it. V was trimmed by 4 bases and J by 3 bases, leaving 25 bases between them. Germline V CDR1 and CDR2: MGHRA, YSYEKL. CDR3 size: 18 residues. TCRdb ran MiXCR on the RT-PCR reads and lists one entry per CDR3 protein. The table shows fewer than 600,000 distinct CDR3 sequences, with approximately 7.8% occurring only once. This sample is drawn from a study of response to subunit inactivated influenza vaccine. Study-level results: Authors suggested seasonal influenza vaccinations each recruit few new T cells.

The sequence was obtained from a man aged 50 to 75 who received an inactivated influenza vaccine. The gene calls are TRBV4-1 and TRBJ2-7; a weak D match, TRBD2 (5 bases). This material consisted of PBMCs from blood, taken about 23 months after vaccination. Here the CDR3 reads CASSPQALVLGKGYEQYF. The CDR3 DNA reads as TGCGCCAGCAGCCCTCAAGCCCTTGTACTAGGTAAAGGCTACGAGCAGTACTTC.